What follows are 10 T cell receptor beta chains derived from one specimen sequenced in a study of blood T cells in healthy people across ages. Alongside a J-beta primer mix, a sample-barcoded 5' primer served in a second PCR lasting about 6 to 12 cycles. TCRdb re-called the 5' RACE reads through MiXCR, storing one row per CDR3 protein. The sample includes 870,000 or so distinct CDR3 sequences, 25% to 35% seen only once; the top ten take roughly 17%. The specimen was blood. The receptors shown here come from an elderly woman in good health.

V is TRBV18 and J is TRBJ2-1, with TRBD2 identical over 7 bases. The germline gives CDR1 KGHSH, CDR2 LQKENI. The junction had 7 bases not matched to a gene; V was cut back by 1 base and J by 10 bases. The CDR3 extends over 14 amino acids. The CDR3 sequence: CASSPLDPGGEQFF. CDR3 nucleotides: TGTGCCAGCTCACCACTGGATCCGGGAGGCGAGCAGTTCTTC.

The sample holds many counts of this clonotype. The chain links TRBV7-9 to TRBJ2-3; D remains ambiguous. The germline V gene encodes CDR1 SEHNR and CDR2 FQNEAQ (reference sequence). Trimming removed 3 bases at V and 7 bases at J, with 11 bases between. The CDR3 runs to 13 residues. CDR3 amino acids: CASSFQGLNTQYF. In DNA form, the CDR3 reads TGTGCCAGCAGCTTTCAAGGTCTTAATACGCAGTATTTT.

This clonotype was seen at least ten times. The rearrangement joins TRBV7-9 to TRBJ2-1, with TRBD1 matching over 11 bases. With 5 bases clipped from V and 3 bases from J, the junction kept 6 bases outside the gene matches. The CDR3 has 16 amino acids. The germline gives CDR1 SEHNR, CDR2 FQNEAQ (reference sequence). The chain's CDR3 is CASSRQDRGLYNEQFF. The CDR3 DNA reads TGTGCCAGCAGCCGACAGGACAGGGGGCTCTACAATGAGCAGTTCTTC.

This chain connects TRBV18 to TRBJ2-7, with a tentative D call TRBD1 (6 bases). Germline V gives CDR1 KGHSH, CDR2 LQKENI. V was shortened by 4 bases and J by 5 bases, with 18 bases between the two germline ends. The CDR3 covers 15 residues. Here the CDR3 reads CASSLRQGMGHEQYF. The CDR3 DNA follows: TGTGCCAGCTCACTACGCCAGGGGATGGGACACGAGCAGTACTTC.

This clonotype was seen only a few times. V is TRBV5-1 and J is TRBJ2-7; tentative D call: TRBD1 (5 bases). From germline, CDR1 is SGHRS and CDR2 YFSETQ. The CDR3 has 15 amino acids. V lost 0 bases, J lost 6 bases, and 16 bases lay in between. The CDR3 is CASSLASAGKIEQYF. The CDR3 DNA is TGCGCCAGCAGCTTGGCCTCGGCAGGGAAAATCGAGCAGTACTTC. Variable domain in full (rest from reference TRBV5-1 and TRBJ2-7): KAGVTQTPRYLIKTRGQQVTLSCSPISGHRSVSWYQQTPGQGLQFLFEYFSETQRNKGNFPGRFSGRQFSNSRSEMNVSTLELGDSALYLCASSLASAGKIEQYFGPGTRLTVT.

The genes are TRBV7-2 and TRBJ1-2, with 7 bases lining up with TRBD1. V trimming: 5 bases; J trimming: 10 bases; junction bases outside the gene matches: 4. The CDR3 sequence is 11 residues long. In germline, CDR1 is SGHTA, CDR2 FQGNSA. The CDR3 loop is CASSPDRDYTF. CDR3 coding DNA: TGTGCCAGCAGCCCCGACAGGGACTACACCTTC.

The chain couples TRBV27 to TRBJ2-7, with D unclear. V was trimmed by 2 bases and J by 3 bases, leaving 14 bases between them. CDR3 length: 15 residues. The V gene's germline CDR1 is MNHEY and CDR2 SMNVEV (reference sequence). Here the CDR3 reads CASSLGGLEHYEQYF. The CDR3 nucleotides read TGTGCCAGCAGTTTAGGCGGCCTAGAACACTACGAGCAGTACTTC.

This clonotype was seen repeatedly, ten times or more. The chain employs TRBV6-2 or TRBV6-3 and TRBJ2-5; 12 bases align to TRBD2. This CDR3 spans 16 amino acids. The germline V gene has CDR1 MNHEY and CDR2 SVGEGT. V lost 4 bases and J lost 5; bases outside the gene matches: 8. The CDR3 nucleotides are TGTGCCAGCAGTTCCCAGACTAGCGGGGGCTTGGAGACCCAGTACTTC. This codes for CASSSQTSGGLETQYF.

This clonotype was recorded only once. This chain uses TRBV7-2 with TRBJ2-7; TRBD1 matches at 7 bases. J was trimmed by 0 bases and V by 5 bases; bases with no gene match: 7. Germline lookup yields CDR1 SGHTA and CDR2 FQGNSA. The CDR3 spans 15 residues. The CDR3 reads CASSAYRGYSYEQYF. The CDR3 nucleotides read TGTGCCAGCAGCGCATACAGGGGTTACTCCTACGAGCAGTACTTC.

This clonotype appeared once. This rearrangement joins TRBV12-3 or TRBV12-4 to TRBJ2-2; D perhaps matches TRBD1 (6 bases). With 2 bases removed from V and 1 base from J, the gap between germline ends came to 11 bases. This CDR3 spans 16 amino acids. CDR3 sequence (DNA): TGTGCCAGCAGTTTACTTCTGGGACAGAACACCGGGGAGCTGTTTTTT. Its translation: CASSLLLGQNTGELFF.